These T cell receptor beta chains were read from a single sample in a study of T cells expressing NK-cell markers. TCRdb reanalyzed the 5' RACE reads and collapses them to one entry per CDR3 protein, without DNA. Its table records 500,000 to 700,000 distinct CDR3 sequences. The sequenced sample was blood T cells: a sorted CD56 or NKG2C T cell subset, CD4+ or CD8+ T cells, or bulk PBMC T cells (not recorded which). Source of these receptors: a young man in good health. Both conserved end residues are part of each CDR3.

cdr3_aa	j_call	v_call
CASSETEPLAANNEQFF	TRBJ2-1	TRBV12-3/TRBV12-4
CASSLPGLGYGYTF	TRBJ1-2	TRBV5-1
CASSPSGQFGYTF	TRBJ1-2	TRBV11-2
CSVCGTANTDTQYF	TRBJ2-3	TRBV29-1
CASSEAGTSSYEQYF	TRBJ2-7	TRBV6-1
CASSPSVLAEAFF	TRBJ1-1	TRBV18
CASSPLEYLETQYF	TRBJ2-5	TRBV4-1
CATSRDEGHLNYGYTF	TRBJ1-2	TRBV15
CASSINGVPNNEQFF	TRBJ2-1	TRBV19
CATSGQGNTIYF	TRBJ1-3	TRBV15
CSATVASAEAFF	TRBJ1-1	TRBV20-1
CSARVRGGEQFF	TRBJ2-1	TRBV20-1
CASSRNGQGRGNEQFF	TRBJ2-1	TRBV11-2
CASSFVLKETQYF	TRBJ2-5	TRBV12-3/TRBV12-4
CASSLGTSPLEQYF	TRBJ2-7	TRBV12-3/TRBV12-4
CASSLAGSSGNTIYF	TRBJ1-3	TRBV5-6
CASSLGPSWGNQPQHF	TRBJ1-5	TRBV12-3/TRBV12-4
CASSARGSQETQYF	TRBJ2-5	TRBV5-1
CASSLLGTDNEKLFF	TRBJ1-4	TRBV27
CSVRGYFGTEAFF	TRBJ1-1	TRBV29-1
CATAGLAGNEQFF	TRBJ2-1	TRBV10-3
CASSFGSGGAETQYF	TRBJ2-5	TRBV5-1
CASSLAGASVLGSGANVLTF	TRBJ2-6	TRBV5-1
CATTPPGLGGTDTQYF	TRBJ2-3	TRBV24-1
CATSAFMYNEQFF	TRBJ2-1	TRBV24-1
CASRGGPGTGELFF	TRBJ2-2	TRBV7-2
CSATSGRARDTQYF	TRBJ2-3	TRBV20-1
CASGLNQETQYF	TRBJ2-5	TRBV10-3
CASSFRTGRRGGRETQYF	TRBJ2-5	TRBV5-1
CASSNAGLAKNIQYF	TRBJ2-4	TRBV2
CSATPSGQDLSSYNEQFF	TRBJ2-1	TRBV20-1
CASSLSGTRANEQFF	TRBJ2-1	TRBV7-3
CAISVRGTRGGDEQFF	TRBJ2-1	TRBV10-3
CASSQDGTGGWGEAFF	TRBJ1-1	TRBV4-1
CASSQDQREGRAKNIQYF	TRBJ2-4	TRBV4-2
CASSLDRGIWEQYF	TRBJ2-7	TRBV12-3/TRBV12-4
CASIKSSDSLAKNIQYF	TRBJ2-4	TRBV2
CASSPSGRSGEQYF	TRBJ2-7	TRBV12-3/TRBV12-4
CSVGQGENQPQHF	TRBJ1-5	TRBV29-1
CATQYGVGDTQYF	TRBJ2-3	TRBV27
CASRGTGETQYF	TRBJ2-5	TRBV28
CASSQDLPAVGDTQYF	TRBJ2-3	TRBV14
CASSMRRDHTDTQYF	TRBJ2-3	TRBV19
CASSFIAGDVNEQFF	TRBJ2-1	TRBV7-9
CASSTGLAGREQFF	TRBJ2-1	TRBV9